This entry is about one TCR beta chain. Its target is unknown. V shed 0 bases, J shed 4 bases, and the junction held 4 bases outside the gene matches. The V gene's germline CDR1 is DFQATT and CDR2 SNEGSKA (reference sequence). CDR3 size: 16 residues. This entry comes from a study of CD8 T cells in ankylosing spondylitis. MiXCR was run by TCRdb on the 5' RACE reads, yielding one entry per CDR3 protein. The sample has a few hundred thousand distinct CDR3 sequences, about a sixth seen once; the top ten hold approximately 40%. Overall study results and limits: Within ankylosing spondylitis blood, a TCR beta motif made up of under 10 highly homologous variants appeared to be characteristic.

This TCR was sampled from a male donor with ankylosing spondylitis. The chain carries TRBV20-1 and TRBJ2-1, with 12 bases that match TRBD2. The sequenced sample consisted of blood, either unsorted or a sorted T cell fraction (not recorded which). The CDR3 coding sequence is TGCAGTGCTAGAGACCCTAGCGGGGGGGGTTACAATGAGCAGTTCTTC. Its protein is CSARDPSGGGYNEQFF.